The 32 T cell receptor beta chains below come from one sample, sequenced in a study of shared clonotypes between healthy human individuals. Only in-frame clones appear in the TCRdb table, and some are missing; sequencing was by immunoSEQ multiplex PCR. The sample carries about 1.1 million clones, 60% to 85% recorded once. Sequencing used memory CD4+ T cells from PBMCs. Subset denoted: CD45RA-negative fraction. Receptors originate from a man younger than 30 in good health. Some clones in this sample may be carry-over from other donors' samples.

With regard to this clone: This may come from a read error, since a much larger clone is one base off. The sample holds other DNA sequences that translate to the same CDR3. The V gene is TRBV2, the J gene TRBJ2-2, with D perhaps matching TRBD1 or TRBD2 (5 bases each). The CDR3 totals 15 residues. Germline V gene sequence: CDR1 SNHLY, CDR2 FYNNEI. CDR3 DNA: TGTGCCAGCAGTCCACCAGCAGCCGGGGCCGGGGAGCTGTTCTTT. Translated, it gives CASSPPAAGAGELFF.

The chain is built from TRBV5-4 and TRBJ2-7; 7 bases match TRBD1. The J segment lost 1 base and the V segment lost 3 bases, leaving 7 bases of the junction unmatched. The CDR3 length is 15 residues. CDR1 is SGHNT, CDR2 YYREEE, per germline (reference sequence). In nucleotides, the CDR3 is TGTGCCAGCAGCTCGCCGGGACAGCTGTCCTACGAGCAGTACTTC. Amino acids: CASSSPGQLSYEQYF.

V and J are TRBV15 and TRBJ1-2; D call uncertain. There are 15 residues in the CDR3. Germline V gene data show CDR1 as LNHNV and CDR2 as YYDKDF (reference sequence). The V end lost 0 bases, the J end lost 7 bases, and 15 bases lay between the germline ends. CDR3 sequence: CATSRDKGREPGYTF. CDR3 sequence (DNA): TGTGCCACCAGCAGAGATAAGGGCCGGGAACCTGGCTACACCTTC.

The chain recombines TRBV7-2 with TRBJ2-2; the D gene is possibly TRBD1 (6 bases). This CDR3 has 16 residues. Germline V lookup: CDR1 SGHTA, CDR2 FQGNSA. The germline V and J ends were trimmed by 0 bases and 2 bases, with 10 bases remaining between them. The CDR3 loop reads CASSLAGAGNTGELFF. CDR3 nucleotide sequence: TGTGCCAGCAGCTTAGCGGGGGCAGGCAACACCGGGGAGCTGTTTTTT.

The V call is TRBV9, the J call TRBJ2-7; TRBD2 matches at 11 bases. Germline trimming cut 4 bases from V and 4 bases from J; bases unmatched to any gene: 7. Per the germline V gene, CDR1 is SGDLS and CDR2 is YYNGEE. This CDR3 contains 15 residues. This CDR3 reads CASSPRGTSGYEQYF. The DNA for the CDR3 is TGTGCCAGCAGCCCGCGGGGGACTAGCGGATACGAGCAGTACTTC.

This clone showed up just a few times. V usage is TRBV2 and J usage is TRBJ1-1, with no clear D. CDR3 length: 14 residues. Germline CDR1 is SNHLY and CDR2 is FYNNEI. Between the trimmed V and J ends, which lost 4 bases and 4 bases, there was a span of 13 bases. CDR3 in DNA: TGTGCCAGCAGTGCAACCTTGATGGCCACTGAAGCTTTCTTT. Translated, it gives CASSATLMATEAFF. The full variable domain, with the rest looked up from reference TRBV2 and TRBJ1-1, is EPEVTQTPSHQVTQMGQEVILRCVPISNHLYFYWYRQILGQKVEFLVSFYNNEISEKSEIFDDQFSVERPDGSNFTLKIRSTKLEDSAMYFCASSATLMATEAFFGQGTRLTVV.

The rearrangement joins TRBV7-8 to TRBJ2-7, with 11 positions matching TRBD2. The CDR3 runs to 16 residues. CDR1 is SGHVS, CDR2 FQNEAQ, per germline. With 5 bases clipped from V and 1 base from J, the junction kept 7 bases outside the gene matches. In DNA, the CDR3 is TGTGCCAGCAGCCTTTTAGCGGGAGGGGGGTCCTACGAGCAGTACTTC. Protein: CASSLLAGGGSYEQYF.

The V gene is TRBV6-1, the J gene TRBJ1-3, with D unresolved. Germline CDR1 is MNHNS and CDR2 is SASEGT. V was cut by 6 bases and J by 0 bases, with 12 bases left in between. This CDR3 comprises 15 residues. CDR3 DNA sequence: TGTGCCAGCAGCCCCCTTCCCGGCTCTGGAAACACCATATATTTT. Amino acid sequence: CASSPLPGSGNTIYF.

The chain carries TRBV2 and TRBJ1-1; TRBD1 might be the D (5 bases). Germline V gene data show CDR1 as SNHLY and CDR2 as FYNNEI. This CDR3 has 13 amino acids. Trimming left V 6 bases short and J 1 base short, with 9 bases between. The CDR3 loop reads CASRVGGNTEAFF. DNA for the CDR3: TGTGCCAGCAGAGTCGGGGGGAACACTGAAGCTTTCTTT.

The table lists this clone with a few counts. The chain employs TRBV10-3 and TRBJ2-1; the match to TRBD2 covers 8 bases. Germline values: CDR1 ENHRY, CDR2 SYGVKD. Germline trimming cut 3 bases from V and 0 bases from J; bases unmatched to any gene: 10. The CDR3 spans 18 residues. CDR3 sequence: CAISDRASGRSSYNEQFF. CDR3 nucleotides: TGTGCCATCAGTGATAGGGCTAGCGGGCGTAGCTCCTACAATGAGCAGTTCTTC.

The V and J genes are TRBV23-1 and TRBJ1-2; unclear D gene. TRBV23-1 belongs to the ORF category, with a function that is uncertain. The CDR3 runs 13 residues. Trimming removed 3 bases from V and 6 bases from J, with 11 bases in between. The CDR3 DNA sequence: TGCGCCAGCAGTCACAGGTGCGCCCATGGCTACACCTTC. This encodes CASSHRCAHGYTF.

This clone was observed once. This chain connects TRBV29-1 to TRBJ2-7; D gene ambiguous. Germline V gives CDR1 SQVTM, CDR2 ANQGSEA. This CDR3 region has 12 residues. The V gene lost 4 bases and the J gene lost 1 base, with 8 bases spanning the gap. This chain's CDR3 is CSVGAGSYEQYF. CDR3 nucleotide sequence: TGCAGCGTTGGGGCAGGTTCCTACGAGCAGTACTTC.

Of note for this clone: The junction differs from germline at one of its ends, possibly a read error. The chain is built from TRBV27 and TRBJ1-5; 7 bases line up with TRBD1. The CDR3 is 14 amino acids. From germline, CDR1 is MNHEY and CDR2 SMNVEV (reference sequence). In nucleotides, the CDR3 is TGTGCCAGCACTTTAGTCAGGGGGGGACAGCCCCAGCATTTT. Amino acids: CASTLVRGGQPQHF.

The V call is TRBV7-9, the J call TRBJ2-2; 9 bases align to TRBD1. The trim removed 4 bases at V and 8 bases at J, leaving 14 bases unmatched. Germline values: CDR1 SEHNR, CDR2 FQNEAQ (reference sequence). The CDR3 loop spans 17 amino acids. CDR3 sequence: CASSSRIPGTGTGELFF. As DNA, the CDR3 is TGTGCCAGCAGCTCGAGAATACCCGGGACAGGGACTGGGGAGCTGTTTTTT.

This clone was seen only a few times. The CDR3 spells CASQGGSNEKLFF. CDR3 DNA: TGTGCCAGCCAAGGGGGGAGCAATGAAAAACTGTTTTTT. J is TRBJ1-4 and V is TRBV28, with a weak D call TRBD1 (6 bases). The germline V and J ends were trimmed by 8 bases and 5 bases, with 12 bases remaining between them. Per the germline V gene, CDR1 is MDHEN and CDR2 is SYDVKM. The CDR3 spans 13 residues.

The chain is built from TRBV6-6 and TRBJ2-5; TRBD1 might be the D (6 bases). The length of the CDR3 is 14 residues. V lost 5 bases to trimming and J lost 6 bases, with 16 bases between them. Germline V CDR1 and CDR2: MNHNY, SVGAGI (reference sequence). CDR3 DNA: TGTGCCAGCAGTCGGCAGGGGTACAGGCAGACCCAGTACTTC. Protein sequence: CASSRQGYRQTQYF.

The CDR3 DNA follows: TGTGCCATCAGCGTAAGCGGGAGGGACTACAATGAGCAGTTCTTC. It specifies CAISVSGRDYNEQFF. V is TRBV10-3 and J is TRBJ2-1, with 10 bases fitting TRBD2. Germline trimming cut 6 bases from V and 3 bases from J; bases unmatched to any gene: 5. Germline CDR1 and CDR2: ENHRY and SYGVKD. This CDR3 is 15 amino acids long.

The chain uses TRBV28 and TRBJ1-3, with no clear D. V gave up 6 bases and J gave up 0 bases, with 15 bases separating them. The CDR3 extends over 16 amino acids. Per germline, CDR1 MDHEN and CDR2 SYDVKM. CDR3 region: CASSPPRALSGNTIYF. The CDR3 bases are TGTGCCAGCAGCCCCCCCCGGGCCCTCTCTGGAAACACCATATATTTT.

This sequence joins TRBV5-1 and TRBJ1-1, with a possible D match to TRBD1 (5 bases). V lost 1 base to trimming and J lost 1 base, with 8 bases between them. The CDR3 has 14 amino acids. Looked up from germline, CDR1 is SGHRS and CDR2 is YFSETQ. Here the CDR3 reads CASSLNGANTEAFF. CDR3 bases: TGCGCCAGCAGCTTGAATGGGGCGAACACTGAAGCTTTCTTT.

The chain carries TRBV7-9 and TRBJ1-1; D uncertain. The CDR3 is made up of 14 amino acids. The V end lost 2 bases, the J end lost 4 bases, and 11 bases lay between the germline ends. Germline loops: CDR1 SEHNR, CDR2 FQNEAQ (reference sequence). The CDR3 loop reads CASSLYGLATEAFF. The DNA for the CDR3 is TGTGCCAGCAGCTTATACGGGTTGGCCACTGAAGCTTTCTTT.

The chain employs TRBV2 and TRBJ1-4, with TRBD1 identical over 9 bases. The CDR3 is made up of 14 amino acids. V was clipped by 6 bases and J by 8 bases; unmatched bases: 7. The germline gives CDR1 SNHLY, CDR2 FYNNEI. The CDR3 DNA is TGTGCCAGCAGGCCGGGACAGGGATACGAAAAACTGTTTTTT. Its protein product is CASRPGQGYEKLFF.

Comment on this clone: This likely came from a read error, as a far larger clone is one base away. Other nucleotide sequences in the sample specify the same CDR3. The V gene is TRBV2, the J gene TRBJ2-3; D uncertain. CDR3 size: 12 residues. Trimming took off 5 bases at V and 0 bases at J, with 3 bases between the two ends. Germline CDR1 and CDR2: SNHLY and FYNNEI. The CDR3, as DNA: TGTGCCAGCAGTTATAGCACAGATACGCAGTATTTT. It encodes CASSYSTDTQYF. Supplemented by reference TRBV2 and TRBJ2-3, the full variable domain reads EPEVTQTPSHQVTQMGQEVILRCVPISNHLYFYWYRQILGQKVEFLVSFYNNEISEKSEIFDDQFSVERPDGSNFTLKIRSTKLEDSAMYFCASSYSTDTQYFGPGTRLTVL.

V is TRBV4-1 and J is TRBJ2-2; perhaps TRBD2 as D (6 bases). Per germline, CDR1 MGHRA and CDR2 YSYEKL. The CDR3 loop spans 16 amino acids. With 1 base removed from V and 1 base from J, the gap between germline ends came to 10 bases. This CDR3 reads CASSQGTTRNTGELFF. In DNA form, the CDR3 reads TGCGCCAGCAGCCAAGGGACTACCAGGAACACCGGGGAGCTGTTTTTT.

About this clone itself: A much larger clonotype is one base distant, so this may be a read error. The CDR3, as DNA: TGTGCCAGCAGCCGGGGACAGGGTGGGGAGACCCAGTACTTC. It codes for CASSRGQGGETQYF. This chain uses TRBV7-8 with TRBJ2-5; TRBD1 matches 9 bases. J gave up 5 bases and V 5 bases, and 6 bases lay outside the gene matches. CDR1 is SGHVS and CDR2 is FQNEAQ in the germline V gene. The CDR3 is 14 residues long.

The rearrangement joins TRBV6-6 to TRBJ1-1; 8 bases line up with TRBD1. The V and J ends lost 6 bases and 3 bases, in that order; junction bases with no gene match: 6. The CDR3 covers 14 residues. The germline V gene has CDR1 MNHNY and CDR2 SVGAGI (reference sequence). The CDR3 sequence is CASRDRGEDTEAFF. CDR3 in DNA: TGTGCCAGCAGAGACAGGGGAGAGGACACTGAAGCTTTCTTT.

V and J are TRBV5-1 and TRBJ2-3; D is perhaps TRBD1 or TRBD2 (5 bases each). Germline values: CDR1 SGHRS, CDR2 YFSETQ. Trimming took 1 base from V and 2 from J, leaving 8 bases between them. The CDR3 is made up of 14 amino acids. Written as DNA, the CDR3 is TGCGCCAGCAGCTTGTCGGGGACCACAGATACGCAGTATTTT. Translation: CASSLSGTTDTQYF.

In its sample, this clone was seen a few times. This chain joins TRBV30 and TRBJ1-1; no clear D. With 2 bases removed from V and 3 bases from J, the gap between germline ends came to 7 bases. CDR1 GTSNPN and CDR2 SVGIG come from the germline V gene (reference sequence). CDR3 size: 12 residues. The CDR3 sequence: CAWSRQDTEAFF. The CDR3 region has the DNA TGTGCCTGGAGTCGCCAGGACACTGAAGCTTTCTTT.

This clone was counted between two and nine times. The V and J genes are TRBV2 and TRBJ1-5; no definite D call. V lost 7 bases to trimming and J lost 7 bases, with 17 bases between them. The germline V gene encodes CDR1 SNHLY and CDR2 FYNNEI. This CDR3 is 14 amino acids long. The CDR3 here is CASKESTTGQPQHF. CDR3 sequence (DNA): TGTGCCAGCAAGGAGTCGACAACGGGACAGCCCCAGCATTTT. The variable domain in full, completed from reference TRBV2 and TRBJ1-5, reads EPEVTQTPSHQVTQMGQEVILRCVPISNHLYFYWYRQILGQKVEFLVSFYNNEISEKSEIFDDQFSVERPDGSNFTLKIRSTKLEDSAMYFCASKESTTGQPQHFGDGTRLSIL.

The chain uses TRBV11-3 and TRBJ1-5, with D perhaps TRBD1 (6 bases). CDR3 length equals 15 residues. V lost 1 base, J lost 5 bases, and 12 bases lay in between. Germline V gene lookup returns CDR1 SGHNT and CDR2 YENEEA. CDR3 region: CASSLGQGNHQPQHF. The CDR3 DNA reads TGTGCCAGCAGCTTAGGTCAGGGGAACCATCAGCCCCAGCATTTT.

V and J are TRBV6-5 and TRBJ1-1; D is uncertain. The CDR3 extends over 16 amino acids. CDR1 is MNHEY and CDR2 is SVGAGI in the germline V gene. Trimming shortened V by 0 bases and J by 0 bases, and 11 bases separated the two germline ends. Here the CDR3 reads CASSYSMRQLNTEAFF. The CDR3 DNA is TGTGCCAGCAGTTACTCGATGCGGCAGTTGAACACTGAAGCTTTCTTT.

Note on this clone: Other DNA sequences in the same sample also yield this CDR3. The CDR3 is CASSRRNTEAFF. CDR3 bases: TGTGCCAGCAGTAGACGGAACACTGAAGCTTTCTTT. The V call is TRBV6-5, the J call TRBJ1-1; D unresolved. Germline loops: CDR1 MNHEY, CDR2 SVGAGI. CDR3 length equals 12 residues. Trimming removed 5 bases at V and 1 base at J, with 5 bases between.

The rearrangement joins TRBV27 to TRBJ1-4; D may be TRBD1 (5 bases). The CDR3 runs 15 residues. V was shortened by 2 bases and J by 8 bases, with 15 bases between the two germline ends. Looked up from germline, CDR1 is MNHEY and CDR2 is SMNVEV (reference sequence). This CDR3 is CASSLIGGAGEKLFF. The CDR3 DNA reads TGTGCCAGCAGTTTAATCGGAGGGGCCGGGGAAAAACTGTTTTTT.